The 20 T cell receptor beta chains in this list originate from one sample, sequenced in a study of metastatic and nonmetastatic thyroid tumors. Through MiXCR, TCRdb re-clonotyped the PCR reads. The data contain around 5,900 clones, 34% of them seen just once; the ten biggest clones take up more than 25%. Each patient came to thyroid surgery without any prior treatment (of any kind). Sample: adjacent normal tissue. These TCRs come from a male donor with papillary thyroid cancer or a benign thyroid nodule (not recorded which). Some clones in this sample may be carry-over from other donors' samples.

The chain combines TRBV11-3 with TRBJ2-3, with 11 bases lining up with TRBD1. Germline V gives CDR1 SGHNT, CDR2 YENEEA. This CDR3 contains 15 residues. The junction had 7 bases not matched to a gene; V was cut back by 6 bases and J by 5 bases. CDR3 DNA sequence: TGTGCCAGCAGAACGGGACAGGGGGAGAAAGATACGCAGTATTTT. This encodes CASRTGQGEKDTQYF.

This clone appeared a few times. The V call is TRBV6-1, the J call TRBJ1-3; D is perhaps TRBD1 (5 bases). The germline V gene encodes CDR1 MNHNS and CDR2 SASEGT. The CDR3 is 14 residues long. The V end was cut by 4 bases, the J end by 2 bases, with 9 bases between. The CDR3 DNA reads TGTGCCAGCAGTGCCGGGGGGACTGGAAACACCATATATTTT. Its protein product is CASSAGGTGNTIYF.

This clone was counted between two and nine times. V usage is TRBV19 and J usage is TRBJ2-1; 9 bases map to TRBD1. CDR1 is LNHDA, CDR2 SQIVND, per germline (reference sequence). This CDR3 has 15 amino acids. V trimming: 6 bases; J trimming: 7 bases; junction bases outside the gene matches: 10. The CDR3 nucleotides read TGTGCCAGTAGCGCTGGGGGACAGGGCACGAATGAGCAGTTCTTC. Encoded protein: CASSAGGQGTNEQFF.

This clone showed up just a few times. The V gene is TRBV6-2 or TRBV6-3, the J gene TRBJ1-6; D gene unclear. Germline loops: CDR1 MNHEY, CDR2 SVGEGT. With 0 bases removed from V and 8 bases from J, the gap between germline ends came to 11 bases. This CDR3 has 15 amino acids. The CDR3 DNA reads TGTGCCAGCAGTTACTCCCGTTTGGTGGATTCACCCCTCCACTTT. Residues: CASSYSRLVDSPLHF.

The sample holds a few counts of this clone. This chain connects TRBV6-1 to TRBJ1-1; tentative D call: TRBD1 (6 bases). The CDR3 length is 15 residues. V lost 2 bases and J 9 bases, leaving 19 bases between the germline ends. The germline gives CDR1 MNHNS, CDR2 SASEGT. CDR3 in amino acids: CASSEPVDSPEKAFF. The DNA for the CDR3 is TGTGCCAGCAGTGAACCCGTGGACAGTCCAGAAAAAGCTTTCTTT.

In its sample, this clone was seen a few times. The chain combines TRBV29-1 with TRBJ2-1, with 8 nucleotides matching TRBD2. This CDR3 region has 14 residues. Germline loops: CDR1 SQVTM, CDR2 ANQGSEA. The CDR3 protein is CSCGGWDRGNEQFF. The CDR3 region has the DNA TGCAGTTGCGGGGGGTGGGATCGGGGCAATGAGCAGTTCTTC.

The sample holds one count of this clone. The rearrangement links TRBV11-3 to TRBJ2-1, with 8 positions matching TRBD1. The V segment lost 6 bases and the J segment 5 bases; nucleotides outside the gene matches: 3. The CDR3 spans 13 residues. Germline-derived CDR1 and CDR2 are SGHNT and YENEEA. For the CDR3, the DNA is TGTGCCAGCAGGCCGGGACAGGACAATGAGCAGTTCTTC. Protein product: CASRPGQDNEQFF.

The J gene is TRBJ2-1, the V gene TRBV20-1, with D tentatively TRBD2 (7 bases). This CDR3 is built from 12 residues. Trimming removed 4 bases from V and 4 bases from J, with 8 bases in between. Germline CDR1 is DFQATT and CDR2 is SNEGSKA (reference sequence). CDR3 region: CSAKGGYNEQFF. In nucleotides, the CDR3 is TGCAGTGCTAAGGGGGGGTACAATGAGCAGTTCTTC.

This clone has just a few counts. V is TRBV11-2 and J is TRBJ2-1; TRBD1 aligns across 9 bases. Germline lookup yields CDR1 SGHAT and CDR2 FQNNGV. The CDR3 runs 15 residues. Trimming cost V 4 bases and J 5 bases; bases outside gene matches: 6. The CDR3 protein is CASSSGTGSHNEQFF. CDR3 DNA sequence: TGTGCCAGCAGCTCCGGGACAGGGTCTCACAATGAGCAGTTCTTC. Based on the CDR3 plus reference TRBV11-2 and TRBJ2-1, the full variable domain is EAGVAQSPRYKIIEKRQSVAFWCNPISGHATLYWYQQILGQGPKLLIQFQNNGVVDDSQLPKDRFSAERLKGVDSTLKIQPAKLEDSAVYLCASSSGTGSHNEQFFGPGTRLTVL.

Regarding this clone: The missing conserved phenylalanine or tryptophan at the end of this CDR3 makes a read error likely. The chain employs TRBV29-1 and TRBJ2-1; D perhaps matches TRBD2 (5 bases). Germline loops: CDR1 SQVTM, CDR2 ANQGSEA. Trimming took off 8 bases at V and 10 bases at J, with 18 bases between the two ends. The CDR3 extends over 12 amino acids. Here the CDR3 reads CSPVYGVEEQFC. The CDR3 coding sequence is TGCAGCCCTGTATACGGGGTGGAGGAGCAGTTCTGC.

This clone was seen more than once but under ten times. J is TRBJ2-1 and V is TRBV27; the D is unclear. V lost 6 bases and J lost 9, with 9 bases in between. This CDR3 has 11 amino acids. The germline V gene has CDR1 MNHEY and CDR2 SMNVEV (reference sequence). CDR3 DNA: TGTGCCAGCAGAGTCTGCGGTGAGCAGTTCTTC. Translating it yields CASRVCGEQFF.

This chain links TRBV27 with TRBJ1-5; unclear D gene. Germline values: CDR1 MNHEY, CDR2 SMNVEV (reference sequence). V lost 3 bases and J lost 3, with 9 bases in between. This CDR3 is built from 14 residues. CDR3 nucleotide sequence: TGTGCCAGCAGTTTTAAGGGTTACAATCAGCCCCAGCATTTT. This sequence encodes CASSFKGYNQPQHF.

The genes are TRBV7-9 and TRBJ1-2; TRBD1 matches 8 bases. CDR1 is SEHNR, CDR2 FQNEAQ, per germline (reference sequence). Trimming cost V 2 bases and J 9 bases; bases outside gene matches: 2. CDR3 length: 12 amino acids. The CDR3 here is CASSLRDRSYTF. The CDR3 region has the DNA TGTGCCAGCAGCTTAAGGGACAGGAGCTACACCTTC.

J is TRBJ1-2 and V is TRBV2; D might be TRBD1 (6 bases). The germline CDR1 and CDR2 sequences are SNHLY and FYNNEI. The CDR3 covers 14 residues. V was clipped by 6 bases and J by 0 bases, with 11 bases between them. The CDR3 nucleotides read TGTGCCAGCAGGGCACAGGGTTCTAACTATGGCTACACCTTC. It codes for CASRAQGSNYGYTF.

In its sample, this clone ranks as medium-sized. The chain carries TRBV7-2 and TRBJ1-1, with D unclear. V was shortened by 1 base and J by 0 bases, with 3 bases between the two germline ends. The CDR3 runs 13 residues. The V gene's germline CDR1 is SGHTA and CDR2 FQGNSA. The CDR3 sequence: CASSLELNTEAFF. For the CDR3, the DNA is TGTGCCAGCAGCTTAGAATTGAACACTGAAGCTTTCTTT.

The rearrangement uses TRBV7-8 and TRBJ2-7; D is perhaps TRBD1 (5 bases). Between the trimmed V and J ends, which lost 3 bases and 4 bases, there was a span of 19 bases. This CDR3 comprises 16 residues. From germline, CDR1 is SGHVS and CDR2 FQNEAQ. CDR3 sequence reads: CASSFKWGFPLYEQYF. The DNA for the CDR3 is TGTGCCAGCAGCTTTAAGTGGGGCTTCCCTCTTTACGAGCAGTACTTC.

This clone has more than one count but fewer than ten. The J gene is TRBJ2-3, the V gene TRBV6-1; D possibly corresponds to TRBD2 (6 bases). Trimming cost V 4 bases and J 6 bases, with 11 bases left between them. The length of the CDR3 is 13 residues. The V gene's germline CDR1 is MNHNS and CDR2 SASEGT. The CDR3 loop reads CASSGVGGDTQYF. The CDR3 DNA reads as TGTGCCAGCAGTGGGGTAGGAGGGGATACGCAGTATTTT.

V and J are TRBV11-2 and TRBJ1-6, with D unclear. CDR1 and CDR2 from the germline V gene are SGHAT and FQNNGV. Trimming pared 5 bases from V and 5 bases from J, leaving 4 bases between. The CDR3 spans 12 residues. The CDR3 sequence: CASSQDNSPLHF. The CDR3 nucleotides read TGTGCCAGCAGCCAGGATAATTCACCCCTCCACTTT.

The J gene is TRBJ2-3, the V gene TRBV6-4; 10 nucleotides match TRBD2. Germline CDR1 and CDR2: MRHNA and SNTAGT. Trimming took 5 bases from V and 1 from J; bases not matched to a gene: 3. This CDR3 region has 15 residues. CDR3 coding DNA: TGTGCCAGCAGTTCCGGGACTAGCGGCACAGATACGCAGTATTTT. It encodes CASSSGTSGTDTQYF.

The J gene is TRBJ2-7, the V gene TRBV20-1; TRBD1 matches at 10 bases. This CDR3 spans 15 amino acids. Unmatched junction bases numbered 12, after V lost 3 bases and J lost 7 bases. CDR1 DFQATT and CDR2 SNEGSKA come from the germline V gene (reference sequence). The CDR3 loop reads CSASNPGQGSVEQYF. CDR3 nucleotide sequence: TGCAGTGCTAGCAATCCGGGACAGGGGTCGGTTGAGCAGTACTTC.